Listed here is a single TCR beta chain. Antigen unknown. The read ends 3 residues early relative to the CDR3; the germline J gene fills the gap. Sequencing used immunoSEQ multiplex PCR; TCRdb keeps in-frame clones, though not all of them. Recorded here are approximately 39,000 clones; the top ten clones represent less than 2%. The data originate from a study of T cells in women clearing cervical HPV infection. Overall study: HLA type could not be excluded as a confounder.

Findings of the study overall: Controls had more TRBV6-7 (0.16%) than cases (0.11%).

HPV was found by MY09/MY11 PCR and dot-blot genotyping. V lost 1 base and J lost 3, with 7 bases in between. This CDR3 comprises 13 residues. Germline assignment: CDR1 SGHDN and CDR2 FVKESK. The TCR was taken from a woman aged 18 to 75 with a cervical HPV16 infection that either progressed to CIN3+ or cleared (not recorded which). V usage is TRBV14 and J usage is TRBJ2-7, with D hard to call. The material sequenced was blood buffy coat. The DNA read from the CDR3 is TGTGCCAGCAGCCAAGGGTACAGCTACGAG. Translation: CASSQGYSYE. The entire CDR3 is CASSQGYSYEQYF.